The 28 T cell receptor beta chains listed next were all sequenced from one sample in a study of blood T cell repertoires in COVID-19. The data were produced by immunoSEQ multiplex PCR, yet TCRdb's version contains in-frame clones alone and is incomplete. The table records approximately 250,000 clones, about 87% of them present only once. Specimen: PBMCs or T cells enriched from blood (not recorded which). Receptors originate from a middle-aged woman with acute COVID-19.

The chain has TRBV7-2 and TRBJ1-5; perhaps TRBD1 as D (5 bases). V lost 9 bases and J 2 bases, leaving 11 bases between the germline ends. CDR1 is SGHTA and CDR2 is FQGNSA in the germline V gene. The CDR3 runs 13 residues. The chain's CDR3 is CASGGEGNQPQHF. As DNA, the CDR3 is TGTGCCAGTGGGGGGGAAGGCAATCAGCCCCAGCATTTT.

The chain couples TRBV7-3 to TRBJ2-2; perhaps TRBD2 as D (5 bases). Germline V gene lookup returns CDR1 SGHTA and CDR2 FQGTGA. CDR3 length: 14 amino acids. Between the trimmed V and J ends, which lost 5 bases and 6 bases, there was a span of 13 bases. As DNA, the CDR3 is TGTGCCAGCAGCCCGTCTCGAGGGTCCGGGGAGCTGTTTTTT. Its protein is CASSPSRGSGELFF. The complete variable domain, with remaining parts taken from reference TRBV7-3 and TRBJ2-2, reads GAGVSQTPSNKVTEKGKYVELRCDPISGHTALYWYRQSLGQGPEFLIYFQGTGAADDSGLPNDRFFAVRPEGSVSTLKIQRTERGDSAVYLCASSPSRGSGELFFGEGSRLTVL.

The chain has TRBV7-8 and TRBJ2-1; TRBD2 might be the D (6 bases). This CDR3 is built from 15 residues. The germline V and J ends were trimmed by 5 bases and 0 bases, with 11 bases remaining between them. CDR1 and CDR2 (germline): SGHVS, FQNEAQ. The CDR3 bases are TGTGCCAGCAGCGACCGGGACTTCTCCTACAATGAGCAGTTCTTC. Its translation is CASSDRDFSYNEQFF.

This sequence joins TRBV9 and TRBJ2-5; TRBD1 matches 9 bases. Looked up from germline, CDR1 is SGDLS and CDR2 is YYNGEE. The CDR3 totals 16 residues. J gave up 5 bases and V 3 bases, and 11 bases lay outside the gene matches. CDR3 bases: TGTGCCAGCAGCGCTACATCCACAGGGGGCTTGGAGACCCAGTACTTC. Translating gives CASSATSTGGLETQYF.

This chain uses TRBV27 with TRBJ2-7, with unresolved D. Per germline, CDR1 MNHEY and CDR2 SMNVEV (reference sequence). The CDR3 runs 13 residues. Trimming took 0 bases from V and 2 from J, leaving 5 bases between them. The DNA for the CDR3 is TGTGCCAGCAGTTTATCCCCCACCTACGAGCAGTACTTC. It codes for CASSLSPTYEQYF.

The chain links TRBV29-1 to TRBJ2-1; D uncertain. Germline V gene data show CDR1 as SQVTM and CDR2 as ANQGSEA. V shed 3 bases and J shed 8 bases, with 11 bases lying between them. The CDR3 is 12 residues long. CDR3 sequence reads: CSVDLGSDEQFF. The CDR3 DNA follows: TGCAGCGTTGATCTCGGGTCGGATGAGCAGTTCTTC.

The CDR3 spells CASSLGLRSTNEKLFF. CDR3 DNA sequence: TGTGCCAGCAGCTTAGGTCTTCGGTCAACTAATGAAAAACTGTTTTTT. The chain joins TRBV7-2 to TRBJ1-4; D not resolved. The length of the CDR3 is 16 residues. Germline-derived CDR1 and CDR2 are SGHTA and FQGNSA. Trimming removed 1 base at V and 0 bases at J, with 9 bases between.

This clone came up once. The CDR3 DNA reads as TGTGCCAGCAGCCCACAGAGTGGGCAAGAGACCCAGTACTTC. Its translation: CASSPQSGQETQYF. This chain uses TRBV7-2 with TRBJ2-5; no clear D gene. Trimming left V 5 bases short and J 2 bases short, with 12 bases between. Germline V gene lookup returns CDR1 SGHTA and CDR2 FQGNSA. The CDR3 has 14 residues. The entire variable domain, with the rest obtained from reference TRBV7-2 and TRBJ2-5, is as follows: GAGVSQSPSNKVTEKGKDVELRCDPISGHTALYWYRQSLGQGLEFLIYFQGNSAPDKSGLPSDRFSAERTGGSVSTLTIQRTQQEDSAVYLCASSPQSGQETQYFGPGTRLLVL.

This clone was recorded once. This chain uses TRBV20-1 with TRBJ1-6; 9 nucleotides match TRBD1. Germline V gene sequence: CDR1 DFQATT, CDR2 SNEGSKA (reference sequence). The CDR3 is 11 amino acids. Losses at the gene ends were 5 bases for V and 14 bases for J; bases not matched to a gene: 4. Here the CDR3 DNA reads TGCAGTGCTTCCGGGACAGGGTCCCTCCACTTT. This translates into CSASGTGSLHF.

The V and J genes are TRBV13 and TRBJ2-7, with 9 bases matching TRBD2. V shed 8 bases and J 3 bases; nucleotides not matched to a gene: 11. Germline CDR1 reads PRHDT; CDR2 reads FYEKMQ (reference sequence). The CDR3 sequence is 15 residues long. CDR3 coding DNA: TGTGCCAGCCGGGAAAATAGCGGGAGATTCTACGAGCAGTACTTC. Amino acids: CASRENSGRFYEQYF.

This clone has only a few counts. The chain is built from TRBV7-2 and TRBJ2-5; 7 bases fit TRBD2. The ends lost 1 base at V and 4 bases at J; junction bases unmatched: 12. This CDR3 spans 17 amino acids. CDR1 is SGHTA and CDR2 is FQGNSA in the germline V gene. The CDR3 sequence: CASSLGRGSGYAETQYF. CDR3 sequence (DNA): TGTGCCAGCAGCTTAGGGCGGGGGAGCGGGTATGCAGAGACCCAGTACTTC.

The rearrangement links TRBV12-3 or TRBV12-4 to TRBJ1-1; no reliable D call. Trimming removed 6 bases from V and 4 bases from J, with 12 bases in between. The CDR3 runs 13 residues. The DNA for the CDR3 is TGTGCCAGCAGCATACCCCGCGTCACTGAAGCTTTCTTT. Translated: CASSIPRVTEAFF.

This chain connects TRBV9 to TRBJ2-1; 9 nucleotides match TRBD1. V dropped 4 bases and J dropped 8; count of bases not matched to a gene: 10. The germline V gene encodes CDR1 SGDLS and CDR2 YYNGEE. The CDR3 length is 15 residues. The CDR3 region has the DNA TGTGCCAGCAGCCCAGACAGGGGGGACTTAGATGAGCAGTTCTTC. As protein: CASSPDRGDLDEQFF.

This chain links TRBV5-1 with TRBJ2-1, with TRBD2 matching 8 bases. This CDR3 is 16 amino acids long. The trim removed 4 bases at V and 0 bases at J, leaving 6 bases unmatched. Germline loops: CDR1 SGHRS, CDR2 YFSETQ. The DNA for the CDR3 is TGCGCCAGCAGCCCCCCACTAGCGGACTCCTACAATGAGCAGTTCTTC. Protein product: CASSPPLADSYNEQFF.

This chain joins TRBV29-1 and TRBJ1-2; 8 nucleotides line up with TRBD1. The V segment lost 7 bases and the J segment 5 bases; nucleotides outside the gene matches: 9. Germline V gene data show CDR1 as SQVTM and CDR2 as ANQGSEA. The CDR3 has 13 residues. In DNA, the CDR3 is TGCAGCGCCGGGGGCAGGGGGCGTTATGGCTACACCTTC. Translating gives CSAGGRGRYGYTF.

The J gene is TRBJ1-1, the V gene TRBV18; TRBD1 is a possible D gene (6 bases). The V gene's germline CDR1 is KGHSH and CDR2 LQKENI. Trimming left V 1 base short and J 1 base short, with 16 bases between. The CDR3 consists of 17 residues. For the CDR3, the DNA is TGTGCCAGCTCACCACAAGGGGGGGTTTGGTGGAACACTGAAGCTTTCTTT. It is translated as CASSPQGGVWWNTEAFF. Full variable domain (missing parts from reference TRBV18 and TRBJ1-1): NAGVMQNPRHLVRRRGQEARLRCSPMKGHSHVYWYRQLPEEGLKFMVYLQKENIIDESGMPKERFSAEFPKEGPSILRIQQVVRGDSAAYFCASSPQGGVWWNTEAFFGQGTRLTVV.

This chain uses TRBV13 with TRBJ2-1, with 11 bases identical to TRBD1. After removal of 2 bases from V and 4 bases from J, the junction contained 7 bases not matched to a gene. CDR3 length: 17 residues. Germline V gene sequence: CDR1 PRHDT, CDR2 FYEKMQ (reference sequence). CDR3: CASSLNGGQGDYNEQFF. The CDR3 nucleotides are TGTGCCAGCAGCTTAAATGGGGGACAGGGGGATTACAATGAGCAGTTCTTC.

The CDR3 nucleotides read TGTGCCAGCAGCGTCCTAGGACAGGGAGGAACTGAAGCTTTCTTT. This gives the protein CASSVLGQGGTEAFF. The chain has TRBV9 and TRBJ1-1; TRBD1 agrees at 8 bases. CDR3 length: 15 residues. The V gene's germline CDR1 is SGDLS and CDR2 YYNGEE. With V trimmed by 2 bases and J by 5 bases, 8 bases remained unmatched.

This chain uses TRBV30 with TRBJ2-2, with 10 nucleotides matching TRBD2. CDR1 and CDR2 from the germline V gene are GTSNPN and SVGIG (reference sequence). CDR3 length: 15 amino acids. V trimming: 3 bases; J trimming: 4 bases; junction bases outside the gene matches: 5. In DNA, the CDR3 is TGTGCCTGGAGGGCAAGGACTAGCGGCACCGGGGAGCTGTTTTTT. It is translated as CAWRARTSGTGELFF.

The chain is built from TRBV27 and TRBJ1-1; weak D call: TRBD1 (6 bases). CDR3 length: 14 residues. Trimming cost V 3 bases and J 0 bases, with 8 bases left between them. Germline values: CDR1 MNHEY, CDR2 SMNVEV (reference sequence). The CDR3 coding sequence is TGTGCCAGCAGTTTCGGACAGTTGAACACTGAAGCTTTCTTT. This sequence encodes CASSFGQLNTEAFF.

The chain carries TRBV27 and TRBJ1-1, with a possible D match to TRBD1 (5 bases). The V end lost 5 bases, the J end lost 3 bases, and 13 bases lay between the germline ends. The CDR3 loop spans 14 amino acids. Germline V gene sequence: CDR1 MNHEY, CDR2 SMNVEV (reference sequence). As DNA, the CDR3 is TGTGCCAGCAGTCTCAGGGAAGACGACACTGAAGCTTTCTTT. Protein sequence: CASSLREDDTEAFF.

The chain recombines TRBV28 with TRBJ1-2, with 8 bases lining up with TRBD1. V shed 6 bases and J 6 bases; nucleotides not matched to a gene: 6. The length of the CDR3 is 13 residues. CDR1 is MDHEN and CDR2 is SYDVKM in the germline V gene. The CDR3 region is CASRIPGGDGYTF. Here the CDR3 DNA reads TGTGCCAGCAGGATCCCAGGGGGCGATGGCTACACCTTC.

This clone has just a few counts. The CDR3 nucleotides are TGTGCCAGTAGACGACAAAGGGGTTCTGATTCACCCCTCCACTTT. It translates to CASRRQRGSDSPLHF. This rearrangement joins TRBV19 to TRBJ1-6; weak D call: TRBD1 (5 bases). The CDR3 loop spans 15 amino acids. CDR1 LNHDA and CDR2 SQIVND come from the germline V gene (reference sequence). The V end lost 6 bases, the J end lost 8 bases, and 17 bases lay between the germline ends.

The chain links TRBV6-5 to TRBJ1-1, with 10 bases matching TRBD1. V was pared by 7 bases and J by 1 base, with 3 bases of the junction left unmatched. The CDR3 totals 14 residues. Germline CDR1 and CDR2: MNHEY and SVGAGI. DNA of the CDR3: TGTGCCAGCACTAGACAGGGGGCGAACACTGAAGCTTTCTTT. Its protein is CASTRQGANTEAFF.

The rearrangement links TRBV10-3 to TRBJ1-2; 7 bases fit TRBD1. Per germline, CDR1 ENHRY and CDR2 SYGVKD. The CDR3 is made up of 16 amino acids. V lost 4 bases, J lost 0 bases, and 8 bases stayed unmatched. CDR3 in amino acids: CAISGDREIANYGYTF. The CDR3 DNA reads TGTGCCATCAGTGGAGACAGGGAAATAGCTAACTATGGCTACACCTTC.

The table lists this clone with many counts. This chain connects TRBV2 to TRBJ1-2; D perhaps matches TRBD1 (5 bases). The V gene lost 5 bases and the J gene lost 1 base, with 11 bases spanning the gap. Germline values: CDR1 SNHLY, CDR2 FYNNEI. The CDR3 spans 14 residues. The CDR3 DNA follows: TGTGCCAGCAGTAAGACAGTTTTTAACTATGGCTACACCTTC. It codes for CASSKTVFNYGYTF.

This clone was seen a few times. The CDR3 bases are TGCGCCAGCAGCTGGCCGGACAGGGGCGGAGAGACCCAGTACTTC. Translation: CASSWPDRGGETQYF. The chain uses TRBV5-1 and TRBJ2-5; 9 nucleotides align to TRBD1. This CDR3 is built from 15 residues. V dropped 3 bases and J dropped 4; count of bases not matched to a gene: 7. Germline values: CDR1 SGHRS, CDR2 YFSETQ.

V is TRBV28 and J is TRBJ2-5; D gene uncertain. Per the germline V gene, CDR1 is MDHEN and CDR2 is SYDVKM. The CDR3 sequence is 13 residues long. Deletions cut 2 bases from V and 4 bases from J, with 8 bases between. CDR3 sequence (DNA): TGTGCCAGCAGTTTAGCTACTCCAGAGACCCAGTACTTC. Its protein is CASSLATPETQYF.